The source of this T cell receptor beta chain is a study of shared clonotypes between healthy human individuals. Those who donated, Caucasian adults without exception, all lived in Nashville, Tennessee. Clones were sequenced by immunoSEQ multiplex PCR, and TCRdb holds only the in-frame ones, with some missing. The sample consists of approximately 700,000 clones, roughly 72% of them appearing once. Turning to this clone: Its antigen is unknown.

V trimming: 8 bases; J trimming: 1 base; junction bases outside the gene matches: 7. The V gene's germline CDR1 is MDHEN and CDR2 SYDVKM. CDR3 size: 17 residues. General study results and limits: Since donors were few, the genetic and exposure-history diversity represented was limited. Clonotype sharing among donors, it was expected, would be affected by sequencing depth. Despite large depth, sorted-subset datasets appeared incompletely sequenced.

This TCR derives from a woman aged 30 to 39 in good health. This chain joins TRBV28 and TRBJ2-2, with 13 positions matching TRBD2. The source material was memory CD4+ T cells sorted from blood. The subset was: CD45RA-negative fraction. DNA for the CDR3: TGTGCCAGCCAGACGGGACTAGCGGGAATGAACACCGGGGAGCTGTTTTTT. It encodes CASQTGLAGMNTGELFF. Full variable domain (outside the CDR3, taken from reference TRBV28 and TRBJ2-2): DVKVTQSSRYLVKRTGEKVFLECVQDMDHENMFWYRQDPGLGLRLIYFSYDVKMKEKGDIPEGYSVSREKKERFSLILESASTNQTSMYLCASQTGLAGMNTGELFFGEGSRLTVL.